This T cell receptor beta chain is from a study of radiation and T cells in renal cell carcinoma. The time point was: blood 4 weeks post-SBRT, at nephrectomy. The treatment was: 15 Gy SBRT to primary tumor, nephrectomy 4 weeks later. Clear cell pathology was present in this patient's renal cell carcinoma. Clones were read by immunoSEQ multiplex PCR, and TCRdb kept only the in-frame ones, dropping some. The sample has tens of thousands of clones, 85% seen once. Trimming took off 0 bases at V and 4 bases at J, with 12 bases between the two ends. The V gene's germline CDR1 is LGHNA and CDR2 YNFKEQ. The CDR3 runs 15 residues.

The source is a man in his fifties with renal cell carcinoma. The rearrangement joins TRBV4-2 to TRBJ1-2, with TRBD1 as a possible D gene (5 bases). The input for sequencing was blood, taken from a patient whose treatment included radiotherapy and nephrectomy. The CDR3 DNA sequence: TGTGCCAGCAGCCAAGAAAGCGCAGGGAGCTATGGCTACACCTTC. Its protein is CASSQESAGSYGYTF.